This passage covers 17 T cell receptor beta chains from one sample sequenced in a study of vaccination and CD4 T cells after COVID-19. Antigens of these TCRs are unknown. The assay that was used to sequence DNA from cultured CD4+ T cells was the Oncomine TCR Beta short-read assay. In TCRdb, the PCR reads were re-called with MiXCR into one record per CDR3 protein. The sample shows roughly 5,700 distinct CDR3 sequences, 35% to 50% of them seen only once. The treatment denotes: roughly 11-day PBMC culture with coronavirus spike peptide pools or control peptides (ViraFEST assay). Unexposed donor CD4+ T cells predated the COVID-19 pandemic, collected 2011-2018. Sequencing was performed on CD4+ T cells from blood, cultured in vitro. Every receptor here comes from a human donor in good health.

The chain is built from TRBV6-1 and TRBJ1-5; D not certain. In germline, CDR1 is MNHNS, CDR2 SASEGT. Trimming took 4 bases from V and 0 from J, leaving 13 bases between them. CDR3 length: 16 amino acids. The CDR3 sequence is CASSAIGLYSNQPQHF. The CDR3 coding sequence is TGTGCCAGCAGTGCTATAGGACTATATAGCAATCAGCCCCAGCATTTT.

CDR3 bases: TGTGCCAGCTCACCAGGGCAGAAGAACACTGAAGCTTTCTTT. Its translation is CASSPGQKNTEAFF. This chain connects TRBV18 to TRBJ1-1; D gene ambiguous. Germline V gene lookup returns CDR1 KGHSH and CDR2 LQKENI. The CDR3 loop spans 14 amino acids. The V gene lost 2 bases and the J gene lost 1 base, with 8 bases spanning the gap.

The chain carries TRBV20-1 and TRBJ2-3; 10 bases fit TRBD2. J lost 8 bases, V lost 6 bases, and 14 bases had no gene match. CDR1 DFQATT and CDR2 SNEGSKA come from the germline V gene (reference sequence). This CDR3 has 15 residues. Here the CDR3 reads CSAATSGAPPSTQYF. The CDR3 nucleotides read TGCAGTGCCGCTACTAGCGGGGCCCCGCCAAGTACGCAGTATTTT.

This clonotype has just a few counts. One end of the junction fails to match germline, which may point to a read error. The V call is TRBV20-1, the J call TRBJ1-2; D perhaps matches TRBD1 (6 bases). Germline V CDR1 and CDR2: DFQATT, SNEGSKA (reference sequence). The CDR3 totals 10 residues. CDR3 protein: CSARGQLGGF. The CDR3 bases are TGCAGTGCTAGAGGTCAACTAGGGGGCTTC.

The DNA for the CDR3 is TGTGCCAGCAGTTACTCGGGACTTCCCAATTCGGAGACCCAGTACTTC. This sequence encodes CASSYSGLPNSETQYF. The rearrangement uses TRBV6-5 and TRBJ2-5; D possibly corresponds to TRBD2 (6 bases). There are 16 residues in the CDR3. Germline V gives CDR1 MNHEY, CDR2 SVGAGI. The V end lost 0 bases, the J end lost 5 bases, and 16 bases lay between the germline ends.

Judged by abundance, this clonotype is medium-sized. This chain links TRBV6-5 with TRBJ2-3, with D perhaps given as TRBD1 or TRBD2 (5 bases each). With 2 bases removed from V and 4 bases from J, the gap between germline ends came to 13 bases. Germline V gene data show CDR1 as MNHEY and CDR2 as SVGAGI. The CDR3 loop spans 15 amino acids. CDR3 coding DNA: TGTGCCAGCAGTTACCGAACAGGAGGCTCAGATACGCAGTATTTT. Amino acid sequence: CASSYRTGGSDTQYF.

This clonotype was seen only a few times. The chain's CDR3 is CASSPGTVAFF. The CDR3 region has the DNA TGTGCCAGCAGTCCCGGGACGGTAGCTTTCTTT. The rearrangement links TRBV12-3 or TRBV12-4 to TRBJ1-1, with a tentative D call TRBD1 (5 bases). V was shortened by 5 bases and J by 10 bases, with 11 bases between the two germline ends. The CDR3 totals 11 residues.

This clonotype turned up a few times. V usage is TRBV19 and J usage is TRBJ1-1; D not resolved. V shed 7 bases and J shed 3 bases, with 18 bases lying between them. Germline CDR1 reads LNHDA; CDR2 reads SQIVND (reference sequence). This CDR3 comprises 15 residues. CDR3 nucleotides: TGTGCCAGTAATGGCTGGGAATTCAGTTACACTGAAGCTTTCTTT. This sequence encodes CASNGWEFSYTEAFF. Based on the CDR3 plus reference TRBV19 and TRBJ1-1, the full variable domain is DGGITQSPKYLFRKEGQNVTLSCEQNLNHDAMYWYRQDPGQGLRLIYYSQIVNDFQKGDIAEGYSVSREKKESFPLTVTSAQKNPTAFYLCASNGWEFSYTEAFFGQGTRLTVV.

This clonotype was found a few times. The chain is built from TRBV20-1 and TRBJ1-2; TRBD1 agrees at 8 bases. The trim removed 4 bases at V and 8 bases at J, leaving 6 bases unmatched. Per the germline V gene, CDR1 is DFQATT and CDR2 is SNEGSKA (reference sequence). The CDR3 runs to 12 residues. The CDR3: CSAMDRVKGYTF. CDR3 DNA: TGCAGTGCTATGGACAGGGTTAAAGGCTACACCTTC.

CDR3 sequence: CASSIASGVTDTQYF. CDR3 nucleotides: TGTGCCAGTAGTATAGCTAGCGGGGTCACAGATACGCAGTATTTT. This chain uses TRBV19 with TRBJ2-3, with TRBD2 identical over 9 bases. This CDR3 spans 15 amino acids. The trim removed 1 base at V and 2 bases at J, leaving 1 base unmatched. CDR1 is LNHDA and CDR2 is SQIVND in the germline V gene (reference sequence).

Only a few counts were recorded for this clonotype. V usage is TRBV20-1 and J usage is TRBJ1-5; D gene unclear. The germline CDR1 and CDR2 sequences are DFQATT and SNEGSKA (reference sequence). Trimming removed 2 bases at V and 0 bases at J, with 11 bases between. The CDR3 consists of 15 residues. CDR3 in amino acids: CSARTAASSNQPQHF. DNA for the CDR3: TGCAGTGCTAGAACGGCAGCCTCTAGCAATCAGCCCCAGCATTTT.

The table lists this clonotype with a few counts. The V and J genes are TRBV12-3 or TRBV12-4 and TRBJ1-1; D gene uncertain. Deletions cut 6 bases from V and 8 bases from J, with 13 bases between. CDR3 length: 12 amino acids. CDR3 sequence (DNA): TGTGCCAGCAGCAATTTCGGGAGGGAAGCTTTCTTT. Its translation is CASSNFGREAFF.

The CDR3 region is CASSSQSGVETQYF. Here the CDR3 DNA reads TGTGCCAGCAGTTCACAGAGCGGGGTAGAGACCCAGTACTTC. The chain employs TRBV12-3 or TRBV12-4 and TRBJ2-5; 7 nucleotides line up with TRBD2. This CDR3 region has 14 residues. J gave up 4 bases and V 4 bases, and 6 bases lay outside the gene matches.

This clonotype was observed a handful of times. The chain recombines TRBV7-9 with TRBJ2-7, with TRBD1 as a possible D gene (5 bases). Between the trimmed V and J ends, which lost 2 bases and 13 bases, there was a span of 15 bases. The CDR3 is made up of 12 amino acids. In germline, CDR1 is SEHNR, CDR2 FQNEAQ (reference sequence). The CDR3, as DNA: TGTGCCAGCAGCTTAATTCAGGGTAGGATCTACTTC. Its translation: CASSLIQGRIYF. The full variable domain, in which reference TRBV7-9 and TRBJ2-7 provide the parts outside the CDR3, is DTGVSQNPRHKITKRGQNVTFRCDPISEHNRLYWYRQTLGQGPEFLTYFQNEAQLEKSRLLSDRFSAERPKGSFSTLEIQRTEQGDSAMYLCASSLIQGRIYFGPGTRLTVT.

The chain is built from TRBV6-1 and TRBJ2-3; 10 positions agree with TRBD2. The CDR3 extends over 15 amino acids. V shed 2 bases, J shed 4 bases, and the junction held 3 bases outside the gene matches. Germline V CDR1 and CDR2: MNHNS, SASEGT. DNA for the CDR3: TGTGCCAGCAGTGAAAAGCGGGGGGGCCCAGATACGCAGTATTTT. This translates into CASSEKRGGPDTQYF.

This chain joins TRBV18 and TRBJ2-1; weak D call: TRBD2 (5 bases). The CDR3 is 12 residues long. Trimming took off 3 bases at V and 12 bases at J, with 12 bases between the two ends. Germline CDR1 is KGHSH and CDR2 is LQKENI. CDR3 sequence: CASSPSLEGQFF. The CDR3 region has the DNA TGTGCCAGCTCACCGTCCCTCGAGGGGCAGTTCTTC.

The CDR3: CAWSEAHNTEAFF. The CDR3 bases are TGTGCCTGGAGTGAGGCGCACAACACTGAAGCTTTCTTT. V gene TRBV30 combines with J gene TRBJ1-1, with D uncertain. The CDR3 runs 13 residues. V lost 1 base and J 2 bases, leaving 8 bases between the germline ends. Germline V gene data show CDR1 as GTSNPN and CDR2 as SVGIG (reference sequence). The whole variable domain, filled in from reference TRBV30 and TRBJ1-1, reads SQTIHQWPATLVQPVGSPLSLECTVEGTSNPNLYWYRQAAGRGLQLLFYSVGIGQISSEVPQNLSASRPQDRQFILSSKKLLLSDSGFYLCAWSEAHNTEAFFGQGTRLTVV.